Sequencing of this T cell receptor (beta chain) was carried out in a study of technical replicates of blood from several donors. Sequencing was performed with immunoSEQ multiplex PCR; in TCRdb, only in-frame clones are kept and a portion is missing. The sample contains around 29,000 clones, over 85% of which appear only once. Trimming took 3 bases from V and 0 from J; bases not matched to a gene: 4. Germline CDR1 reads LGHNA; CDR2 reads YNFKEQ. The CDR3 extends over 15 amino acids. This sequence joins TRBV4-2 and TRBJ1-2; 7 positions match TRBD1. The sequence derives from a human donor in good health. Some clones in this sample may be carry-over from other donors' samples. Sequencing used PBMCs. CDR3 sequence reads: CASSHAGQANYGYTF. CDR3 coding DNA: TGTGCCAGCAGCCATGCCGGACAGGCTAACTATGGCTACACCTTC.